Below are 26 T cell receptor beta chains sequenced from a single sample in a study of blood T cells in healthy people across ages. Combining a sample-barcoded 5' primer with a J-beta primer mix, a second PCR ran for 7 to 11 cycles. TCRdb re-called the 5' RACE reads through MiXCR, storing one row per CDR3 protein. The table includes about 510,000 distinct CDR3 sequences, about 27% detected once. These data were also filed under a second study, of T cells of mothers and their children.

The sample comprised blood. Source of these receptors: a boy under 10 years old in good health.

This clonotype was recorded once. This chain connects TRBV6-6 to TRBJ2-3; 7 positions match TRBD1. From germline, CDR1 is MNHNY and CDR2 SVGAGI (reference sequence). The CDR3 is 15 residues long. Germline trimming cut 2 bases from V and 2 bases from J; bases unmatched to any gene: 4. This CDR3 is CASSYRDSTTDTQYF. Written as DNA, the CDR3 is TGTGCCAGCAGTTACAGGGACAGCACCACAGATACGCAGTATTTT.

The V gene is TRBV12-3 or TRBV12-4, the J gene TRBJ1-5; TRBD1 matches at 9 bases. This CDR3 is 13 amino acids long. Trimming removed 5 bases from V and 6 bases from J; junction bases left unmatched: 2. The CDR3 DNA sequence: TGTGCCAGCAGTCCGGACAGGGGTCAGCCCCAGCATTTT. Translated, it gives CASSPDRGQPQHF.

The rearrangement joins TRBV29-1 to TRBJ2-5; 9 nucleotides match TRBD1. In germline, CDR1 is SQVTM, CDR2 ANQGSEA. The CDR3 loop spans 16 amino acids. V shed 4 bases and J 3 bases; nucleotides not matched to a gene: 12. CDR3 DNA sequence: TGCAGCGTTGGTGTGTGGGACAGGGTAAAGAAAGAGACCCAGTACTTC. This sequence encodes CSVGVWDRVKKETQYF.

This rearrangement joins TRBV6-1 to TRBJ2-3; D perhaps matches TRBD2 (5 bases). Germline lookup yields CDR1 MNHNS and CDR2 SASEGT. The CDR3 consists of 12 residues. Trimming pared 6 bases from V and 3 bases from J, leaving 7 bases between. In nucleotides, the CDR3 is TGTGCCAGCAGGGACTCAACAGATACGCAGTATTTT. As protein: CASRDSTDTQYF.

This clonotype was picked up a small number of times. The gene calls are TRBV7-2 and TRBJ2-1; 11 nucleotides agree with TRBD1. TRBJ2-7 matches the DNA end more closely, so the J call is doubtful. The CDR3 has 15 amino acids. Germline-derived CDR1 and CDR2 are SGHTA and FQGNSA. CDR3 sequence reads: CASRRTGTGGYEQYF. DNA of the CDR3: TGTGCCAGCAGAAGAACCGGGACAGGGGGCTACGAGCAGTACTTC.

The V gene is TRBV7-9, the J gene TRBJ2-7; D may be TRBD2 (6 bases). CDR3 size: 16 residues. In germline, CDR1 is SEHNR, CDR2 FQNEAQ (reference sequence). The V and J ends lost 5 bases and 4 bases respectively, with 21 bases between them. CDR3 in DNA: TGTGCCAGCAGCCCGCGGTTCGGGGGAGGCTCTTACGAGCAGTACTTC. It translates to CASSPRFGGGSYEQYF.

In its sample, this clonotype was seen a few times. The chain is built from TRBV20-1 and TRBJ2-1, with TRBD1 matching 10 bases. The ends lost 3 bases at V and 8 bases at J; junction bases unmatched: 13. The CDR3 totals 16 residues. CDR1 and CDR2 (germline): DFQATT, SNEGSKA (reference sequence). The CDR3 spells CSASGLGQGDVDEQFF. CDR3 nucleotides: TGCAGTGCTAGCGGGCTCGGACAGGGGGATGTTGATGAGCAGTTCTTC.

CDR3 coding DNA: TGTGCCAGCAGTTACAGGGATGGCTACACCTTC. This sequence encodes CASSYRDGYTF. This chain links TRBV6-6 with TRBJ1-2; no definite D call. This CDR3 region has 11 residues. CDR1 MNHNY and CDR2 SVGAGI come from the germline V gene (reference sequence). V lost 2 bases and J lost 6, with 4 bases in between.

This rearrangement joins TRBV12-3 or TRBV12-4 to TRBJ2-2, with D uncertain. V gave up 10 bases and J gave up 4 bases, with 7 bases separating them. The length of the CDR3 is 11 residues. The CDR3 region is CATTGTGELFF. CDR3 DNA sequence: TGTGCCACGACGGGCACCGGGGAGCTGTTTTTT.

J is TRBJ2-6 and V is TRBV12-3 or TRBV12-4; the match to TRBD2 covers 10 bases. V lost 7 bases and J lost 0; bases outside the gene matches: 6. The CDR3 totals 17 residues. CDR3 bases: TGTGCCAGCACCTTACTAGCGGGGAGCTCTGGGGCCAACGTCCTGACTTTC. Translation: CASTLLAGSSGANVLTF.

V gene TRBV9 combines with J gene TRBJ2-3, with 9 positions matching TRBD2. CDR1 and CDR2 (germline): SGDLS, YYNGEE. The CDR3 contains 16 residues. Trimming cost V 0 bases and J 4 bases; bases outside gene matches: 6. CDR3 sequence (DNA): TGTGCCAGCAGCGTAGGGGTAGCGGGAGTGGCAGATACGCAGTATTTT. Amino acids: CASSVGVAGVADTQYF.

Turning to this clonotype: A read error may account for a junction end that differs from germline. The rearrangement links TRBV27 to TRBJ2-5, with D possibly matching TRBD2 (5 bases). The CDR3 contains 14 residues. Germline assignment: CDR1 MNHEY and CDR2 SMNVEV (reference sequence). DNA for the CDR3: TGCGCCAGCACGTCCAGCGGCGAACAAGAGACCCAGTACTTC. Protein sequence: CASTSSGEQETQYF.

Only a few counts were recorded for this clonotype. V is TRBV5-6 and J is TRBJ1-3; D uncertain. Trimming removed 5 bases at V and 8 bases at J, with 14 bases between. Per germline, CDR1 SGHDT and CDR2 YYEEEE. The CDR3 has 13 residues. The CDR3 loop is CASSVGRVDTIYF. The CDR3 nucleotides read TGTGCCAGCAGTGTGGGTCGCGTAGACACCATATATTTT.

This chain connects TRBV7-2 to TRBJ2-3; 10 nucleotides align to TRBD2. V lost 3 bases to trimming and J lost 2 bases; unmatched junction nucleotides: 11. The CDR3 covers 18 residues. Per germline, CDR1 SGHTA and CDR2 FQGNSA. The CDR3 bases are TGTGCCAGCAGCTTTACCTCACCGGGACTAGCGCACACAGATACGCAGTATTTT. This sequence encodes CASSFTSPGLAHTDTQYF.

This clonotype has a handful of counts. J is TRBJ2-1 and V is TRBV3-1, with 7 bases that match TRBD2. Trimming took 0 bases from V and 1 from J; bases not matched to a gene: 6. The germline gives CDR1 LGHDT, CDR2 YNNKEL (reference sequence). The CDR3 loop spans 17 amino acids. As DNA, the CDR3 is TGTGCCAGCAGCCAAGACGGAGCGGGGAAGTCCTACAATGAGCAGTTCTTC. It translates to CASSQDGAGKSYNEQFF.

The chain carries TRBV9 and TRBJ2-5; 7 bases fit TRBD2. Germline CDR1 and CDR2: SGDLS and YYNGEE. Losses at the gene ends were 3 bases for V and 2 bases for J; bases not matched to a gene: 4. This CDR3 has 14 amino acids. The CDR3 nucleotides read TGTGCCAGCAGCGCGGGGACTACGCAAGAGACCCAGTACTTC. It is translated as CASSAGTTQETQYF.

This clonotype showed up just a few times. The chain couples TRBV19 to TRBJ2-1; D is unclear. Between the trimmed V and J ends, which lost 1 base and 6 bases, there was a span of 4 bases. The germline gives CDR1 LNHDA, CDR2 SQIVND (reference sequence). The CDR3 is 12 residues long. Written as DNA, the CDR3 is TGTGCCAGTAGTATAGGCCCCAATGAGCAGTTCTTC. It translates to CASSIGPNEQFF.

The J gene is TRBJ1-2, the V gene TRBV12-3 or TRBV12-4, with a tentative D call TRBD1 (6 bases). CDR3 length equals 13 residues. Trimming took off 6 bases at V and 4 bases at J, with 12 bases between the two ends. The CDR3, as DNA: TGTGCCAGCAGATCGGACAGCCTCTATGGCTACACCTTC. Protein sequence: CASRSDSLYGYTF.

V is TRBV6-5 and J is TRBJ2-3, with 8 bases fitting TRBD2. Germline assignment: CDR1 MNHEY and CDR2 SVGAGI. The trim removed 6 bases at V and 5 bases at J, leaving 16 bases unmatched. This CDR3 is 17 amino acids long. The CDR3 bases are TGTGCCAGCAGCCTACTGCGAGGAGCGGGGGATGTAGATACGCAGTATTTT. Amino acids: CASSLLRGAGDVDTQYF.

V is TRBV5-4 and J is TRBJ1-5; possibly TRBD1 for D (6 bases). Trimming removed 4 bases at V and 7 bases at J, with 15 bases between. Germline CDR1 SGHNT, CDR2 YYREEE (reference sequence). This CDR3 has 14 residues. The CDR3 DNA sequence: TGTGCCAGCAGCACACAGGGATCGGGACAGCCCCAGCATTTT. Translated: CASSTQGSGQPQHF.

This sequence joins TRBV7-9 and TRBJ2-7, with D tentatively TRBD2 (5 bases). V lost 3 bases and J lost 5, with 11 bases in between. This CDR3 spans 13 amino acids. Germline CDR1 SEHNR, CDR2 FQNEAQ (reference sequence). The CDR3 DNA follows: TGTGCCAGCAGCTTTGAGGGCGCTAACGAGCAGTACTTC. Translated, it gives CASSFEGANEQYF.

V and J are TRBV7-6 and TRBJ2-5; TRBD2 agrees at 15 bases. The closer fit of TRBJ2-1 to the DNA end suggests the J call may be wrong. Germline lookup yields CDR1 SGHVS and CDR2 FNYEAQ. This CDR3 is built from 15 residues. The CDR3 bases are TGTGCCAGCAGTAGGACTAGCGGGAGGGTTAATGAGCAGTTCTTC. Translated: CASSRTSGRVNEQFF.

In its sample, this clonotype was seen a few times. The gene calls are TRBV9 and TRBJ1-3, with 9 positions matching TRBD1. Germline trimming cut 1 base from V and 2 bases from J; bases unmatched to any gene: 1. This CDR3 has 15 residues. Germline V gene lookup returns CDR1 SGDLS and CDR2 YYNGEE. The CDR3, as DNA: TGTGCCAGCAGCGTAAGGGACAGGGCTGGAAACACCATATATTTT. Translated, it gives CASSVRDRAGNTIYF.

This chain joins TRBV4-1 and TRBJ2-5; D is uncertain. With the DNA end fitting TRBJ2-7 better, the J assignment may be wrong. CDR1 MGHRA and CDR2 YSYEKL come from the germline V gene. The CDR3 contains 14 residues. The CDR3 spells CASSLQDGAYEQYF. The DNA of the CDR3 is TGCGCCAGCAGTCTTCAAGATGGAGCCTACGAGCAGTACTTC.

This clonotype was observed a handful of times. The CDR3: CASSEAGRGETQYF. CDR3 DNA: TGTGCCAGCAGTGAAGCAGGGAGGGGAGAGACCCAGTACTTC. The rearrangement links TRBV6-1 to TRBJ2-5, with 7 bases aligning to TRBD2. This CDR3 has 14 amino acids. Looked up from germline, CDR1 is MNHNS and CDR2 is SASEGT. After removal of 0 bases from V and 4 bases from J, the junction contained 2 bases not matched to a gene.

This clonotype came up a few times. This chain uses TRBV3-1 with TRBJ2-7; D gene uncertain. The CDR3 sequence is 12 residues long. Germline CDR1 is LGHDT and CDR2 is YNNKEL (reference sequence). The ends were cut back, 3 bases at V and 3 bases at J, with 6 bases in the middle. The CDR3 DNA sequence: TGTGCCAGCAGCCAGCAAAACTACGAGCAGTACTTC. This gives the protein CASSQQNYEQYF.